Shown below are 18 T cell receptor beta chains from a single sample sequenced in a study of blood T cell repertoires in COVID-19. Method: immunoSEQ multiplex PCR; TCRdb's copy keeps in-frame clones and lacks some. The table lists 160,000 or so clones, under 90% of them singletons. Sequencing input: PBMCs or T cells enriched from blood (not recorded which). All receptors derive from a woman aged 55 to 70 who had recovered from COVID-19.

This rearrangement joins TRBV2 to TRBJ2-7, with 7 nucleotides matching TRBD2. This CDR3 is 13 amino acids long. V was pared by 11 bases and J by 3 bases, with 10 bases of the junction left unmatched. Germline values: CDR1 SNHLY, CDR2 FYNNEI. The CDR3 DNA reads TGTGCCTCTCGGGACTACCTCAGCTACGAGCAGTACTTC. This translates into CASRDYLSYEQYF.

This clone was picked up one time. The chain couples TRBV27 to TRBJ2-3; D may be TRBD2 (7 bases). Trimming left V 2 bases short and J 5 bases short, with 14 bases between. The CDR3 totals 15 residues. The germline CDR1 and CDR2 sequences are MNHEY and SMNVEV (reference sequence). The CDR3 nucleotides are TGTGCCAGCAGTTTACTCCGGGGGGCGGGAGATACGCAGTATTTT. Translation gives CASSLLRGAGDTQYF.

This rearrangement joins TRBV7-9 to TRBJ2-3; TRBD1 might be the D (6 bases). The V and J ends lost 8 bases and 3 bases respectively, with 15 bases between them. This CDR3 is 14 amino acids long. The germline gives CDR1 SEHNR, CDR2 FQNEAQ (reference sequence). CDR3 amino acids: CASRRQVRTDTQYF. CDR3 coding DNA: TGTGCCAGCCGCAGACAGGTTAGAACAGATACGCAGTATTTT.

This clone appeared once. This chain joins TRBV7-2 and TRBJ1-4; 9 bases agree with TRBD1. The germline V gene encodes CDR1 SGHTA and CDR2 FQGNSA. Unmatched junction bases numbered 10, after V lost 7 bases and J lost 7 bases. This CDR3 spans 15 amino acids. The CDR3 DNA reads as TGTGCCAGCAAAACCCTTCCGGGACAGGGTGAAAAACTGTTTTTT. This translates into CASKTLPGQGEKLFF.

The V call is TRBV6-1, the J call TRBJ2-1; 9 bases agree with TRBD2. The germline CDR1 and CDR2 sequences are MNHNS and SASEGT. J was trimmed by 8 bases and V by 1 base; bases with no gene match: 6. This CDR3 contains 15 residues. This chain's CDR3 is CASSEGGGASHEQFF. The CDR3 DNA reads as TGTGCCAGCAGTGAAGGCGGGGGGGCATCTCATGAGCAGTTCTTC.

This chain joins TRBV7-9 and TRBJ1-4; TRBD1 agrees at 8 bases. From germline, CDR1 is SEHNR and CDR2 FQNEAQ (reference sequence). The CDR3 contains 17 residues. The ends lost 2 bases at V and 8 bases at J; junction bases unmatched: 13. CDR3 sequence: CASSLLAGGRWGEKLFF. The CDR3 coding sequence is TGTGCCAGCAGCTTATTGGCAGGGGGCCGGTGGGGAGAAAAACTGTTTTTT. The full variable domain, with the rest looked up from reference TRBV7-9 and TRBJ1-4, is DTGVSQNPRHKITKRGQNVTFRCDPISEHNRLYWYRQTLGQGPEFLTYFQNEAQLEKSRLLSDRFSAERPKGSFSTLEIQRTEQGDSAMYLCASSLLAGGRWGEKLFFGSGTQLSVL.

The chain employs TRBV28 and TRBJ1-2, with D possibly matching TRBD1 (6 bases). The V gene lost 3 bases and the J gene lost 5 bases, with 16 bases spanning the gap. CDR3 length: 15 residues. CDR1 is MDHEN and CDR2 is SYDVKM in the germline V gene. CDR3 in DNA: TGTGCCAGCAGTTTGGGCAGGGGAAAGATTTATGGCTACACCTTC. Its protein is CASSLGRGKIYGYTF.

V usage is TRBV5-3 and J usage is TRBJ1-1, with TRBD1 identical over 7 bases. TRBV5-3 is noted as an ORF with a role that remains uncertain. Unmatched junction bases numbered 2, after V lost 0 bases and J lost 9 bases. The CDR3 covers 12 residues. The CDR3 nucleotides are TGTGCCAGAAGCTTGGAACAGGGGAAAGCTTTCTTT. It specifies CARSLEQGKAFF.

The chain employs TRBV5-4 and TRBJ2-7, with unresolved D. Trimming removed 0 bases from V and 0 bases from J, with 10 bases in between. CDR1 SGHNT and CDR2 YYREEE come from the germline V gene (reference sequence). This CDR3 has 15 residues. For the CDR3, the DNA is TGTGCCAGCAGCTTGGTCGGTGGTGGCTCCTACGAGCAGTACTTC. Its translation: CASSLVGGGSYEQYF.

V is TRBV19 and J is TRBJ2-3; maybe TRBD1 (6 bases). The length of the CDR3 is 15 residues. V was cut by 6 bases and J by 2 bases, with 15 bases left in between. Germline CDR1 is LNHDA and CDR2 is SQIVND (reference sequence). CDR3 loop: CASRLGAGITDTQYF. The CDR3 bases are TGTGCCAGTAGACTGGGGGCAGGGATCACAGATACGCAGTATTTT.

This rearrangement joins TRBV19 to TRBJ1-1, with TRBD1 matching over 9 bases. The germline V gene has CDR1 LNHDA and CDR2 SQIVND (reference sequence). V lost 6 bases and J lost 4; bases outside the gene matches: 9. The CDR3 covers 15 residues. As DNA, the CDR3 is TGTGCCAGTAGCGTACAGGGGGCTGGGAGCACTGAAGCTTTCTTT. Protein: CASSVQGAGSTEAFF.

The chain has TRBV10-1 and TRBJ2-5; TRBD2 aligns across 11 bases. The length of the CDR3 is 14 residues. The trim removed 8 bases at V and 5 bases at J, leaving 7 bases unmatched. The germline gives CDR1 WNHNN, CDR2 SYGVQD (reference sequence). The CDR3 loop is CASGTSGIGETQYF. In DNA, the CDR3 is TGCGCCAGCGGGACTAGCGGAATCGGGGAGACCCAGTACTTC.

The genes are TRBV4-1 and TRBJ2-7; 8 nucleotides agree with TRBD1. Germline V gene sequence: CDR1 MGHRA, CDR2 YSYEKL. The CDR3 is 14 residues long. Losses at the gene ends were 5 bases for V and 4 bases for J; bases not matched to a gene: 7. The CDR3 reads CASSTGTGVYEQYF. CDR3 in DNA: TGCGCCAGCAGCACCGGGACAGGTGTATACGAGCAGTACTTC.

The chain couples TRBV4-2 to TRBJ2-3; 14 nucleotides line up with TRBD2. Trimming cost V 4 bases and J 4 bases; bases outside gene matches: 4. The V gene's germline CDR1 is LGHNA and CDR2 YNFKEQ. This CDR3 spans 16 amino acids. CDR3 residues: CASSPGLAGEADTQYF. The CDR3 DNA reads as TGTGCCAGCAGCCCGGGACTAGCGGGGGAGGCAGATACGCAGTATTTT.

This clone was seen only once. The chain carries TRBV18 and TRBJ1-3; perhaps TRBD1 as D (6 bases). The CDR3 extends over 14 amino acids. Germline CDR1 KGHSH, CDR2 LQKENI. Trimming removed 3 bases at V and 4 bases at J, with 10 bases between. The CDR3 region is CASSPSQGGNTIYF. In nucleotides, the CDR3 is TGTGCCAGCTCACCGTCGCAGGGGGGAAACACCATATATTTT.

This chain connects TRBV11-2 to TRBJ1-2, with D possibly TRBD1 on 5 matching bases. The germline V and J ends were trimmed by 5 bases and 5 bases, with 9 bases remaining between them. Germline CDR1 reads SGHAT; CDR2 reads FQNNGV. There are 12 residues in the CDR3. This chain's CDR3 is CASSAGPYGYTF. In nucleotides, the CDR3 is TGTGCCAGCAGCGCGGGGCCGTATGGCTACACCTTC.

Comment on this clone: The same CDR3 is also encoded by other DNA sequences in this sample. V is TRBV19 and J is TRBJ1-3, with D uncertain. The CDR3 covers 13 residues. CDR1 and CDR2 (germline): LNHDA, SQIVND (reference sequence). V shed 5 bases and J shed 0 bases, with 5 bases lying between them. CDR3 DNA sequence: TGTGCCAGTAGTCCTCTCTCTGGAAACACCATATATTTT. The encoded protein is CASSPLSGNTIYF.

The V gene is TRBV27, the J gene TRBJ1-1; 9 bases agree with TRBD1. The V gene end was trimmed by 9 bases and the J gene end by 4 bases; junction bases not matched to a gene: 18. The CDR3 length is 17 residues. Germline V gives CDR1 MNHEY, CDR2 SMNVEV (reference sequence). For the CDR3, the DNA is TGTGCCAGTTGGGAGACAGGGGGGGCCGGCCAGAGCACTGAAGCTTTCTTT. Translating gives CASWETGGAGQSTEAFF.